This TCR beta chain was sequenced for a study of cytomegalovirus exposure and HLA in healthy donors. Germline V CDR1 and CDR2: SGHTA, FQGNSA. The ends lost 6 bases at V and 3 bases at J; junction bases unmatched: 9. The length of the CDR3 is 16 residues. For this clone: What it binds is not known.

Assay used: immunoSEQ multiplex PCR; TCRdb lists only in-frame clones, some missing. The table records 300,000 to 400,000 clones, roughly 87% of them present only once. The study's findings and limits: CMV antigen specificity was confirmed in vitro for three CMV-associated chains. Cytomegalovirus association was listed for 170 or so TCR beta chains.

V usage is TRBV7-2 and J usage is TRBJ1-5, with 9 bases identical to TRBD1. The sequenced sample was PBMCs. The source is a man aged 25-45 years in good health and CMV-seronegative. The CDR3 reads CASSPGQGLYNQPQHF. The CDR3 region has the DNA TGTGCCAGCAGTCCGGGACAGGGCCTGTACAATCAGCCCCAGCATTTT.